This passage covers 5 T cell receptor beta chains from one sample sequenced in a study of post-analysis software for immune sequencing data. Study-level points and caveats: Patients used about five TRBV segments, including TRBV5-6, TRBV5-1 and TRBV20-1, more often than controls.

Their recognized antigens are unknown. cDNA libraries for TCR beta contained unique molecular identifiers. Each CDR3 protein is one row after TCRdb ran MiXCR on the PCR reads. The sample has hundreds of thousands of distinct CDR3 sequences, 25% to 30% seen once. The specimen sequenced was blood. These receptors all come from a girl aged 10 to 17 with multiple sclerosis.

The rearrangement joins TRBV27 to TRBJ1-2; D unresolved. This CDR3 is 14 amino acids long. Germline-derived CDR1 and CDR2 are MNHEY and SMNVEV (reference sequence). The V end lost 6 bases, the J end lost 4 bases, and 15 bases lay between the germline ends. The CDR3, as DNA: TGTGCCAGCAGCCCGACACGACTCGGCTATGGCTACACCTTC. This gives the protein CASSPTRLGYGYTF.

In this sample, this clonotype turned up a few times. The CDR3: CASSRRAGRENTEAFF. The CDR3 nucleotides are TGTGCCAGCAGCCGCCGTGCGGGGAGGGAGAACACTGAAGCTTTCTTT. The chain recombines TRBV5-5 with TRBJ1-1; D is ambiguous. Germline-derived CDR1 and CDR2 are SGHKS and YYEKEE (reference sequence). Deletions cut 4 bases from V and 1 base from J, with 17 bases between. This CDR3 is built from 16 residues. Drawing the rest from reference TRBV5-5 and TRBJ1-1, the complete variable domain is DAGVTQSPTHLIKTRGQQVTLRCSPISGHKSVSWYQQVLGQGPQFIFQYYEKEERGRGNFPDRFSARQFPNYSSELNVNALLLGDSALYLCASSRRAGRENTEAFFGQGTRLTVV.

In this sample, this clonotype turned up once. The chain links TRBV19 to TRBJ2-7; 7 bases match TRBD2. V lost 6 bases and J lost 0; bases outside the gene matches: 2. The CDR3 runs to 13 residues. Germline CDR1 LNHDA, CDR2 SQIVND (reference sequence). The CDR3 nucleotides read TGTGCCAGTAGCTGGACTAGCTCCTACGAGCAGTACTTC. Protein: CASSWTSSYEQYF. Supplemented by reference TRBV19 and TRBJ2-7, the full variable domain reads DGGITQSPKYLFRKEGQNVTLSCEQNLNHDAMYWYRQDPGQGLRLIYYSQIVNDFQKGDIAEGYSVSREKKESFPLTVTSAQKNPTAFYLCASSWTSSYEQYFGPGTRLTVT.

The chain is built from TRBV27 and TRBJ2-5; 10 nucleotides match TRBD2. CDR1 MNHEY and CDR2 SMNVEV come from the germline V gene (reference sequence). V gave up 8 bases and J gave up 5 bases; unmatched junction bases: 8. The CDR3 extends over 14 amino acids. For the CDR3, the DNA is TGTGCCAGCGGCCGTAGCGGGGGGAGGGAGACCCAGTACTTC. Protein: CASGRSGGRETQYF.

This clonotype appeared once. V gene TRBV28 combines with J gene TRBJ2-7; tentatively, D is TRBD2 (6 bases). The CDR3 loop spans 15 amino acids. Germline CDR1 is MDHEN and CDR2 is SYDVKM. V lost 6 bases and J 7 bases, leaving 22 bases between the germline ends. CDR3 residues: CASSLFGQGGNEQYF. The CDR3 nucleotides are TGTGCCAGCAGCCTGTTCGGGCAGGGAGGCAATGAGCAGTACTTC.